The rows below give T cell receptor beta chains drawn from one sample of a study of cytomegalovirus exposure and HLA in healthy donors. The table came from immunoSEQ multiplex PCR; TCRdb's copy has only in-frame clones and leaves some out. The table shows 150,000 to 200,000 clones, with about 95% occurring only once. Source material: PBMCs. These receptors originate from a woman younger than 35 in good health and CMV-seronegative. CDR3s include the opening cysteine and the closing phenylalanine or tryptophan. The order of the fields is D gene, J gene, V gene, clone size, CDR3 protein, CDR3 DNA. A D gene is named only where the DNA matches it firmly. Clone size appears in some rows only: once, few, many, or a class for an expanded clone.

TRBD1,TRBJ2-7,TRBV7-8,once,CASSLRDRVSYEQYF,TGTGCCAGCAGCTTAAGGGACAGGGTCTCCTACGAGCAGTACTTC
TRBD2,TRBJ2-1,TRBV7-6,NA,CASSLGLAGPPEQFF,TGTGCCAGCAGCCTAGGACTAGCGGGTCCCCCTGAGCAGTTCTTC
TRBD2,TRBJ2-3,TRBV7-2,NA,CASSLGTSGGTQYF,TGTGCCAGCAGCTTAGGGACTAGCGGGGGTACCCAGTATTTT
NA,TRBJ1-3,TRBV9,NA,CASSALHQGLGNTIYF,TGTGCCAGCAGCGCATTACATCAGGGATTGGGAAACACCATATATTTT
NA,TRBJ2-1,TRBV15,NA,CATSRAHRPVGGEQFF,TGTGCCACCAGCAGAGCCCATAGGCCCGTAGGGGGTGAGCAGTTCTTC
NA,TRBJ1-6,TRBV5-6,NA,CASSLYHVGGGGSPLHF,TGTGCCAGCAGCTTGTATCATGTCGGAGGAGGTGGTTCACCCCTCCACTTT
TRBD1,TRBJ1-1,TRBV19,NA,CASSIRTGSKDTEAFF,TGTGCCAGTAGTATTAGGACAGGGAGTAAGGACACTGAAGCTTTCTTT
NA,TRBJ2-1,TRBV7-2,NA,CASSLGADEQFF,TGTGCCAGCAGCTTAGGTGCGGATGAGCAGTTCTTC
TRBD1,TRBJ1-1,TRBV30,NA,CAWTGQGALNTEAFF,TGTGCCTGGACGGGACAGGGGGCTTTGAACACTGAAGCTTTCTTT
NA,TRBJ1-1,TRBV2,NA,CASSVTRMNTEAFF,TGTGCCAGCAGTGTGACAAGGATGAACACTGAAGCTTTCTTT
NA,TRBJ2-7,TRBV29-1,NA,CSVEDRRGPIHEQYF,TGCAGCGTTGAAGATCGAAGGGGCCCCATCCACGAGCAGTACTTC
NA,TRBJ2-5,TRBV6-5,NA,CASSYSNGVQETQYF,TGTGCCAGCAGTTACTCGAATGGAGTCCAAGAGACCCAGTACTTC
NA,TRBJ1-3,TRBV7-9,NA,CASRTGYSGNTIYF,TGTGCCAGCAGGACAGGTTACTCTGGAAACACCATATATTTT
TRBD1,TRBJ2-7,TRBV9,NA,CASSVGGQASYEQYF,TGTGCCAGCAGCGTAGGGGGACAGGCCTCCTACGAGCAGTACTTC
NA,TRBJ2-7,TRBV18,NA,CASSPSDEQYF,TGTGCCAGCTCACCGAGTGACGAGCAGTACTTC
TRBD1,TRBJ2-7,TRBV6-6,NA,CASRETGSAYEQYF,TGTGCCAGCAGGGAGACAGGGTCGGCCTACGAGCAGTACTTC
NA,TRBJ1-5,TRBV5-1,NA,CATYRVFRGAGDQPQHF,TGCGCCACCTACAGGGTTTTCCGGGGGGCCGGGGATCAGCCCCAGCATTTT
TRBD2,TRBJ2-7,TRBV13,NA,CASKERGFGLTEEQYF,TGTGCCAGCAAGGAGCGGGGATTCGGGTTGACGGAAGAGCAGTACTTC
NA,TRBJ1-2,TRBV19,NA,CASSIPTGIGVYGYTF,TGTGCCAGTAGTATACCGACAGGAATTGGTGTTTATGGCTACACCTTC
NA,TRBJ2-7,TRBV7-7,NA,CASSLGPGNYEQYF,TGTGCTAGCAGCTTGGGGCCCGGAAACTACGAGCAGTACTTC
TRBD1,TRBJ2-4,TRBV27,NA,CASSVSDPTGGENIQYF,TGTGCCAGCAGTGTTTCCGACCCAACAGGGGGCGAGAACATTCAGTACTTC
TRBD1,TRBJ2-7,TRBV30,NA,CAWSDPGGKYEQYF,TGTGCCTGGAGTGATCCAGGGGGTAAATACGAGCAGTACTTC
NA,TRBJ1-2,TRBV5-6,NA,CASSLGRASYGYTF,TGTGCCAGCAGCTTGGGGCGGGCGTCCTATGGCTACACCTTC
NA,TRBJ1-3,TRBV6-5,NA,CASSYSRGSGNTIYF,TGTGCCAGCAGTTACTCAAGGGGGTCTGGAAACACCATATATTTT
TRBD1,TRBJ2-2,TRBV7-9,NA,CASSADRAPGELFF,TGTGCCAGCAGCGCTGACAGGGCTCCCGGGGAGCTGTTTTTT
NA,TRBJ2-7,TRBV29-1,NA,CSVEGGQPYEQYF,TGCAGCGTTGAGGGGGGACAGCCCTACGAGCAGTACTTC
TRBD1,TRBJ2-7,TRBV7-2,NA,CASSLTGAGGYEQYF,TGTGCCAGCAGCTTAACAGGAGCAGGGGGCTACGAGCAGTACTTC
TRBD2,TRBJ2-3,TRBV18,NA,CASSPPALAGGTDTQYF,TGTGCCAGCTCACCACCGGCACTAGCGGGGGGCACAGATACGCAGTATTTT
NA,TRBJ1-1,TRBV30,few,CAWSGSGITEAFF,TGTGCCTGGAGTGGAAGCGGGATCACTGAAGCTTTCTTT